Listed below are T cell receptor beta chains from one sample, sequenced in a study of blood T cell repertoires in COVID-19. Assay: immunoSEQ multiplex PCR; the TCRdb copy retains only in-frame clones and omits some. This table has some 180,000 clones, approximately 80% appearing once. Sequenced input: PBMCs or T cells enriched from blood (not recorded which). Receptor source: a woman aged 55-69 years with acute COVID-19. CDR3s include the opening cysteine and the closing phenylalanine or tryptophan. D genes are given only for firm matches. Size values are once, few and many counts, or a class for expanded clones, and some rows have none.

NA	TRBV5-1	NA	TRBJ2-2	CASSFGRSHTGELFF	TGCGCCAGCAGCTTTGGGCGATCGCACACCGGGGAGCTGTTTTTT
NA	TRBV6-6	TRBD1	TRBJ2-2	CASTEQGANTGELFF	TGTGCCAGCACGGAACAGGGGGCGAACACCGGGGAGCTGTTTTTT
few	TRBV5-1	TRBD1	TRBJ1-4	CASSPRTGELGEKLFF	TGCGCCAGCAGCCCCAGGACAGGGGAGCTGGGAGAAAAACTGTTTTTT
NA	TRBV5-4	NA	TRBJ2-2	CASSGPTPTGELFF	TGTGCCAGCAGCGGGCCTACCCCCACCGGGGAGCTGTTTTTT
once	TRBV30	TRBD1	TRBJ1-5	CAWSERDRQPQHF	TGTGCCTGGAGTGAACGGGACAGACAGCCCCAGCATTTT
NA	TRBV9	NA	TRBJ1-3	CASSPRLISGNTIYF	TGTGCCAGCAGCCCCCGACTGATCTCTGGAAATACCATATATTTT
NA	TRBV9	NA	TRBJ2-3	CASSLIAGWADTQYF	TGTGCCAGCAGCCTCATCGCCGGTTGGGCGGATACGCAGTATTTT
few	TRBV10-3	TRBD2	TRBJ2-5	CAIRASRAGGPETQYF	TGTGCCATCAGAGCCTCCAGGGCGGGGGGGCCGGAGACCCAGTACTTC
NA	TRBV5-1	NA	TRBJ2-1	CASSLGQDVNEQFF	TGCGCCAGCAGCTTGGGACAAGATGTAAATGAGCAGTTCTTC
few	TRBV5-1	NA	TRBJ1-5	CASRGRRFEYSNQPQHF	TGCGCCAGCAGGGGCCGCCGTTTTGAATATAGCAATCAGCCCCAGCATTTT
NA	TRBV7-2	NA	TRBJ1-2	CASSLDSGGYTF	TGTGCCAGCAGCTTGGACAGTGGCGGCTACACCTTC
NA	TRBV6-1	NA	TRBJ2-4	CASSEDQGEVKNIQYF	TGTGCCAGCAGTGAAGATCAGGGTGAGGTCAAAAACATTCAGTACTTC
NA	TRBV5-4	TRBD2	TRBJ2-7	CASREGTNSYEQYF	TGTGCCAGCAGAGAGGGGACTAACTCCTACGAGCAGTACTTC
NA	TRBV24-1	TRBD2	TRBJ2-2	CATSAHSGATGELFF	TGTGCCACCAGTGCCCATAGCGGGGCCACCGGGGAGCTGTTTTTT
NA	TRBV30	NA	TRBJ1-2	CAWSRQTGGYTF	TGTGCCTGGAGCCGGCAGACTGGTGGCTACACCTTC
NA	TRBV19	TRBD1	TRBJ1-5	CASRNRGQPQHF	TGTGCCAGTAGGAACAGGGGGCAGCCCCAGCATTTT
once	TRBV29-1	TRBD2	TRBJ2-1	CSSGGSSYNEQFF	TGCAGTAGCGGGGGTAGCTCCTACAATGAGCAGTTCTTC
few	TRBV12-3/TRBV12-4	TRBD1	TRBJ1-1	CASSGPGGTEAFF	TGTGCCAGCAGTGGTCCAGGGGGCACTGAAGCTTTCTTT
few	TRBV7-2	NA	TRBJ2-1	CASSLVQGWNNEQFF	TGTGCCAGCAGCTTAGTACAGGGATGGAACAATGAGCAGTTCTTC
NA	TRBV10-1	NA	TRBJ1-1	CASTLGGAPPEAFF	TGCGCCAGCACCCTAGGAGGGGCGCCTCCTGAAGCTTTCTTT
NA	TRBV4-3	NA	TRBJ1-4	CASSQKDTQEKLFF	TGCGCCAGCAGCCAAAAGGACACTCAAGAAAAACTGTTTTTT
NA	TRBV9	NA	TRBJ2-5	CASSPQGRETQYF	TGTGCCAGCAGCCCACAGGGAAGGGAGACCCAGTACTTC
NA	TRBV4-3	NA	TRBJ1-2	CASSQGRQDDGYTF	TGCGCCAGCAGCCAGGGGAGGCAGGACGATGGCTACACCTTC
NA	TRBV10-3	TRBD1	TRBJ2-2	CAIRPGTGGNTGELFF	TGTGCCATCAGACCTGGGACAGGGGGCAACACCGGGGAGCTGTTTTTT
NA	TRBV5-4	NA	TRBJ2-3	CALHRTGTDTQYF	TGTGCCCTTCATCGGACAGGCACAGATACGCAGTATTTT
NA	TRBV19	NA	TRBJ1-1	CASSRGRAKVLMNTEAFF	TGTGCCAGTAGTAGGGGGCGGGCGAAGGTCCTGATGAACACTGAAGCTTTCTTT
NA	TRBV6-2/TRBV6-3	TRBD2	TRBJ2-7	CASSTRSGRAYEQYF	TGTGCCAGCAGTACCCGTAGCGGGAGGGCCTACGAGCAGTACTTC
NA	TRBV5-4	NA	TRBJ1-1	CASSLARESEAFF	TGTGCCAGCAGCTTAGCCAGGGAATCCGAAGCTTTCTTT
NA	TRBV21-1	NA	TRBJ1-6	CASSEGRSYSPLHF	TGTGCCAGCAGCGAAGGGAGGAGTTATTCACCCCTCCACTTT
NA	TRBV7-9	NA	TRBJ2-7	CASSLEVGVYEQYF	TGTGCCAGCAGCTTAGAGGTGGGAGTCTACGAGCAGTACTTC
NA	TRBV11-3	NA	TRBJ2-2	CASSVAGELFF	TGTGCCAGCAGCGTCGCCGGGGAGCTGTTTTTT
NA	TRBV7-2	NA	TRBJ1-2	CASSSVRGYGYTF	TGTGCCAGCAGCTCCGTCAGGGGCTATGGCTACACCTTC
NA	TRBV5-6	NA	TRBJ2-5	CASSGGGPETQYF	TGTGCCAGCAGTGGTGGAGGGCCGGAGACCCAGTACTTC
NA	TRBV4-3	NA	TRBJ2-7	CASSQNINSYEQYF	TGCGCCAGCAGCCAAAATATAAATAGCTACGAACAGTACTTC
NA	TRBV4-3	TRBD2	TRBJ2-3	CASSQDPKVAGGLTDTQYF	TGCGCCAGCAGCCAAGATCCTAAGGTAGCGGGGGGGCTTACAGATACGCAGTATTTT
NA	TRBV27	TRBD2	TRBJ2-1	CASKIAGGNYNEQFF	TGTGCCAGCAAAATAGCGGGAGGGAATTACAATGAGCAGTTCTTC
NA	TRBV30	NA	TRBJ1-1	CAWSDTGRNTEAFF	TGTGCCTGGAGCGATACAGGCCGGAACACTGAAGCTTTCTTT
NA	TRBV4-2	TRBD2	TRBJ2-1	CASSHDQTSDNEQFF	TGTGCCAGCAGCCATGATCAAACTAGCGACAATGAGCAGTTCTTC
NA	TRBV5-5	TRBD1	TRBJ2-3	CASSSDRGSTDTQYF	TGTGCCAGCAGCTCGGACAGGGGCTCCACAGATACGCAGTATTTT
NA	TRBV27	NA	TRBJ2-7	CASSLQGINEQYF	TGTGCCAGCAGTTTACAGGGGATCAACGAGCAGTACTTC
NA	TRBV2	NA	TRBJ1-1	CASSDLRTGVPPEAFF	TGTGCCAGCAGTGATCTCCGTACGGGGGTGCCGCCTGAAGCTTTCTTT
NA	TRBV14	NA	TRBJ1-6	CASSQDRRVPGRNSPLHF	TGTGCCAGCAGCCAAGATCGGAGGGTCCCGGGACGAAATTCACCCCTCCACTTT
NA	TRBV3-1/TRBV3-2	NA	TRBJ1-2	CASSQDTQGRGGYTF	TGTGCCAGCAGCCAAGATACGCAGGGCAGGGGCGGCTACACCTTC
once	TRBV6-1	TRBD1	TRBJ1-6	CASSERTGGFDSPLHF	TGTGCCAGCAGTGAGCGGACAGGGGGATTTGATTCACCCCTCCACTTT
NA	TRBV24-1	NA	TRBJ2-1	CATSDRNEQFF	TGTGCCACCAGTGATCGTAATGAGCAGTTCTTC
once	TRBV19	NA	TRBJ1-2	CASSIDLGGASVGYTF	TGTGCCAGTAGTATAGATCTAGGGGGGGCCTCGGTAGGCTACACCTTC
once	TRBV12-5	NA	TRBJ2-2	CASGPDNSGELFF	TGTGCTAGTGGCCCGGACAATTCCGGGGAGCTGTTTTTT
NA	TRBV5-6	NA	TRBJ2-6	CASVLSGANVLTF	TGTGCCAGCGTTTTATCTGGGGCCAACGTCCTGACTTTC
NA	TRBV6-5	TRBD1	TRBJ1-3	CASSFGTGVGTIYF	TGTGCCAGCAGTTTTGGGACAGGCGTAGGGACCATATATTTT
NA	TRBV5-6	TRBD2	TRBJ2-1	CASSFLAGGLNEQFF	TGTGCCAGCAGCTTTCTAGCGGGGGGCCTCAATGAGCAGTTCTTC